The text below deals with one T cell receptor beta chain. This CDR3 region has 11 residues. Germline V gene sequence: CDR1 DFQATT, CDR2 SNEGSKA (reference sequence). The data derive from a study of monozygotic twins with inflammatory bowel disease. Following a re-call of the 5' RACE reads, TCRdb has one entry per CDR3 protein and lacks DNA. Listed are over 200,000 distinct CDR3 sequences; approximately 1.6% falls within the top ten. V gene TRBV20-1 combines with J gene TRBJ1-1. This sequence originates from a human donor with ulcerative colitis or Crohn's disease, or a healthy co-twin of an affected twin (not recorded which). Sequencing was carried out using blood. The CDR3: CSASPNTEAFF.